The subject of this entry is one TCR beta chain. Per germline, CDR1 LGHNA and CDR2 YNFKEQ. Trimming stripped 1 base from V and 7 bases from J, with 19 bases between. The CDR3 loop spans 16 amino acids. This sample is part of a study of cytomegalovirus exposure and HLA in healthy donors. PCR amplification relied on 60 Vbeta primers (plus 13 Jbeta primers). TCRdb's copy holds only in-frame clones and misses some; the assay was immunoSEQ multiplex PCR. The sample table includes tens of thousands of clones. The TCR originated in a woman in her thirties or forties in good health and CMV-seronegative. The chain uses TRBV4-2 and TRBJ1-2; weak D call: TRBD1 (6 bases). The sample consisted of PBMCs. The CDR3 region is CASSQVGEGDTGGYTF. The CDR3 DNA reads TGTGCCAGCAGCCAAGTGGGGGAAGGGGACACGGGTGGCTACACCTTC.